This T cell receptor (beta chain) was sequenced in a study of T-cell memory formation after mild COVID-19. Study results and limitations: Pre-infection memory showed some responding clones, and this suggested that cross-reactive memory joined. Still unconfirmed is whether the second-wave clones peaking on day 37 recognized SARS-CoV-2.

This clonotype appeared many times. As yet, its antigen is unknown. TCRalpha and TCRbeta libraries used 5'RACE with constant-segment primers and UMIs. TCRdb called the 5' RACE reads again in MiXCR, with one record for every CDR3 protein. The sample consists of about 560,000 distinct CDR3 sequences, less than 25% of them appearing once. Trimming removed 0 bases at V and 2 bases at J, with 10 bases between. Germline CDR1 is SGDLS and CDR2 is YYNGEE. The CDR3 spans 15 residues. The source material was PBMCs or a T cell subset sorted from them (not recorded which). The chain couples TRBV9 to TRBJ2-3, with no clear D. The sequence came from an adult woman who had mild COVID-19 (a few samples of this study predate the infection). Cell type and time point are not known. In nucleotides, the CDR3 is TGTGCCAGCAGCGTAGGGACCCTGGACACAGATACGCAGTATTTT. Protein: CASSVGTLDTDTQYF.